This TCR beta chain was profiled in a study of T-cell reconstitution after alpha-beta-depleted transplantation in children. Broader study findings: Surviving recipient T cells and thymic progenitors underlay high day-60 TCRbeta diversity in some patients. About two months after transplant, alpha-beta T cells reportedly came from several hundred expanded graft clones. One year after transplant, T-cell counts and diversity came mostly from newly produced T cells.

Concerning this clonotype itself: Antigen unknown.

The CDR3 is 12 amino acids. Germline CDR1 is SSHAT and CDR2 is FNYEAQ (reference sequence). With 9 bases removed from V and 3 bases from J, the gap between germline ends came to 9 bases. Unique molecular identifiers were used to barcode this TCRbeta library. TCRdb analysed the PCR reads with MiXCR anew, one entry per CDR3 protein. In the table there are about 470,000 distinct CDR3 sequences, approximately 41% of which are singletons. This chain links TRBV7-7 with TRBJ1-5; D gene uncertain. The starting material was PBMCs, obtained before TCRalphabeta/CD19-depleted stem cell transplant. This receptor was identified in a girl aged 2 to 10 with aplastic anemia, due to receive a stem cell transplant. DNA for the CDR3: TGTGCCAGTACCGACCACAATCAGCCCCAGCATTTT. Residues: CASTDHNQPQHF. Full variable domain (outside the CDR3, taken from reference TRBV7-7 and TRBJ1-5): GAGVSQSPRYKVTKRGQDVTLRCDPISSHATLYWYQQALGQGPEFLTYFNYEAQPDKSGLPSDRFSAERPEGSISTLTIQRTEQRDSAMYRCASTDHNQPQHFGDGTRLSIL.